This T cell receptor (beta chain) was observed in a study of OX40 agonist ivuxolimab in advanced cancers. Across the whole study: Patients' therapy was ivuxolimab, an antibody that acts as an agonist of OX40 (CD134).

Germline loops: CDR1 LNHDA, CDR2 SQIVND (reference sequence). V lost 1 base and J lost 4; bases outside the gene matches: 6. The CDR3 spans 15 residues. The sample holds one count of this clone. Some clones are missing from TCRdb's copy, which holds only in-frame ones; the method was immunoSEQ multiplex PCR. Among about 80,000 clones listed, around 85% were seen once. The sequence came from an adult with an advanced solid tumor such as melanoma, head and neck, liver or kidney cancer. This rearrangement joins TRBV19 to TRBJ1-2, with 7 bases matching TRBD1. This material consisted of CD4+ or CD8+ T cells sorted from blood, taken in a trial of the OX40 agonist ivuxolimab. This CDR3 is CASSIAGGDSYGYTF. The CDR3 DNA sequence: TGTGCCAGTAGTATAGCTGGGGGGGACAGCTATGGCTACACCTTC.